This T cell receptor (beta chain) was sequenced for a study of CD8 T cells in Susac syndrome. The CDR3 is 16 amino acids. Trimming cost V 6 bases and J 3 bases; bases outside gene matches: 10. RNA, at about 0.5 to 1 ug, was reverse transcribed with random hexamers. Multiplex PCR with immunoSEQ amplified the TCR beta CDR3 across 54 Vbeta and 13 Jbeta. Via MiXCR, TCRdb re-called the immunoSEQ multiplex PCR reads, giving one row per CDR3 protein. The sample records about 130,000 distinct CDR3 sequences, 85% to 95% being singletons. The multiple sclerosis controls were treatment-naive patients, and their relapsing-remitting disease was stable or active. Negative isolation yielded CD8+ and CD4+ T cells; FACS enriched TEMRA cells.

The chain uses TRBV12-3 or TRBV12-4 and TRBJ2-3, with 9 bases fitting TRBD1. The material sequenced was CD8+ T cells from PBMCs. This sequence originates from a human donor with multiple sclerosis. As DNA, the CDR3 is TGTGCCAGCAGCCCTGGGGACAGGGTATCAACAGATACGCAGTATTTT. It encodes CASSPGDRVSTDTQYF.